This TCR beta chain came from a study of metastatic and nonmetastatic thyroid tumors. From the PCR reads, TCRdb re-called clones with MiXCR. The sample lists roughly 8,900 clones, about 30% occurring once. Germline assignment: CDR1 SEHNR and CDR2 FQNEAQ (reference sequence). CDR3 length: 14 amino acids. The germline V and J ends were trimmed by 5 bases and 6 bases, with 13 bases remaining between them. Every patient underwent thyroid surgery untreated. Sequenced: adjacent normal tissue. This TCR was recovered from a female donor with papillary thyroid cancer or a benign thyroid nodule (not recorded which). Some clones in this sample may be carry-over from other donors' samples. The V call is TRBV7-9, the J call TRBJ2-2; no reliable D call. Written as DNA, the CDR3 is TGTGCCAGCAGCGAGACCCTCACTCCCGGGGAGCTGTTTTTT. It translates to CASSETLTPGELFF.